This TCR beta chain came from a study of blood T cell repertoires in COVID-19. The overall study: Samples came from the United States, Italy and Spain, spanning acute and convalescent COVID-19.

Per the authors' pipeline: Amplifying reference gene primers gave estimates of nucleated cell counts. Using immunoSEQ multiplex PCR, the repertoire was profiled, and TCRdb retains in-frame clones only, with some absent. The DNA was the basis for D and trimming; V, J and clone size are from that table. The repertoire holds under 300,000 clones, with 75% to 95% as singletons. Recovered status in Cohort 3 required two negative PCRs, clearance, or symptom resolution. Germline V gene lookup returns CDR1 WNHNN and CDR2 SYGVQD (reference sequence). Trimming cost V 2 bases and J 7 bases; bases outside gene matches: 5. The CDR3 loop spans 15 amino acids.

Sequenced input: PBMCs or T cells enriched from blood (not recorded which). This TCR was sampled from a woman under 30 who had recovered from COVID-19. The chain employs TRBV10-1 and TRBJ2-1, with 10 bases identical to TRBD2. The CDR3 reads CASSELAGEVNEQFF. The CDR3 nucleotides are TGCGCCAGCAGTGAGCTAGCGGGAGAGGTGAATGAGCAGTTCTTC.